The 19 T cell receptor beta chains below all came from one sample that was sequenced in a study of cytomegalovirus exposure and HLA in healthy donors. Vbeta (60) and Jbeta (13) primers were used in the PCR. Clones were read by immunoSEQ multiplex PCR, and TCRdb kept only the in-frame ones, dropping some. This sample has more than 85,000 clones; around 75% occur once, and the top ten carry 1.3%. What was sequenced was PBMCs. The receptors shown here come from a man aged 40-49 years in good health and CMV-seronegative.

The genes are TRBV6-5 and TRBJ1-2; D gene unclear. CDR1 and CDR2 from the germline V gene are MNHEY and SVGAGI. The CDR3 extends over 14 amino acids. The ends were cut back, 2 bases at V and 0 bases at J, with 7 bases in the middle. CDR3: CASSYGRANYGYTF. In DNA form, the CDR3 reads TGTGCCAGCAGTTACGGGAGAGCTAACTATGGCTACACCTTC.

The chain joins TRBV19 to TRBJ2-2; 10 positions agree with TRBD1. V dropped 6 bases and J dropped 5; count of bases not matched to a gene: 6. Germline V lookup: CDR1 LNHDA, CDR2 SQIVND (reference sequence). This CDR3 has 15 amino acids. CDR3 sequence reads: CASSLGQGTTGELFF. The CDR3, as DNA: TGTGCCAGTAGCCTGGGACAGGGGACGACCGGGGAGCTGTTTTTT.

Here the CDR3 reads CASSEMAGMVGYTF. CDR3 bases: TGCGCCAGCAGTGAGATGGCAGGGATGGTGGGCTACACCTTC. The chain couples TRBV10-2 to TRBJ1-2, with D perhaps TRBD1 (5 bases). Deletions cut 2 bases from V and 8 bases from J, with 15 bases between. The germline CDR1 and CDR2 sequences are WSHSY and SAAADI. This CDR3 has 14 amino acids.

This clone has just a few counts. The chain couples TRBV11-2 to TRBJ1-1, with 7 bases fitting TRBD1. The V gene's germline CDR1 is SGHAT and CDR2 FQNNGV. The V and J ends lost 7 bases and 4 bases, in that order; junction bases with no gene match: 9. CDR3 length equals 14 residues. CDR3 sequence reads: CASTTAGGITEAFF. In DNA form, the CDR3 reads TGTGCCAGCACCACTGCAGGGGGTATCACTGAAGCTTTCTTT.

The chain is built from TRBV9 and TRBJ2-7; D is ambiguous. V lost 4 bases to trimming and J lost 1 base, with 15 bases between them. The CDR3 is made up of 15 amino acids. Germline V gives CDR1 SGDLS, CDR2 YYNGEE. Here the CDR3 reads CASSKNTEFSYEQYF. The CDR3 nucleotides are TGTGCCAGCAGCAAAAACACGGAGTTTTCCTACGAGCAGTACTTC.

This chain connects TRBV4-1 to TRBJ1-3, with D perhaps matching TRBD1 (5 bases). The germline V gene encodes CDR1 MGHRA and CDR2 YSYEKL. This CDR3 spans 18 amino acids. With 3 bases removed from V and 0 bases from J, the gap between germline ends came to 18 bases. The CDR3 spells CASSHTRGTWGSGNTIYF. CDR3 nucleotide sequence: TGCGCCAGCAGCCACACACGTGGGACTTGGGGCTCTGGAAACACCATATATTTT.

The rearrangement links TRBV28 to TRBJ2-7, with 12 bases matching TRBD2. This CDR3 spans 16 amino acids. CDR1 is MDHEN and CDR2 is SYDVKM in the germline V gene. With 3 bases clipped from V and 0 bases from J, the junction kept 3 bases outside the gene matches. CDR3 sequence reads: CASSFTSGGHSYEQYF. The CDR3 nucleotides read TGTGCCAGCAGTTTCACTAGCGGGGGGCACTCCTACGAGCAGTACTTC. The variable domain in full, completed from reference TRBV28 and TRBJ2-7, reads DVKVTQSSRYLVKRTGEKVFLECVQDMDHENMFWYRQDPGLGLRLIYFSYDVKMKEKGDIPEGYSVSREKKERFSLILESASTNQTSMYLCASSFTSGGHSYEQYFGPGTRLTVT.

As DNA, the CDR3 is TGTGCCAGCAGTGAAGTCTTGGCAGGGACGGGGGAAATGGGCGTTCACGAGCAGTACTTC. This sequence encodes CASSEVLAGTGEMGVHEQYF. The V call is TRBV6-1, the J call TRBJ2-7, with a weak D call TRBD2 (6 bases). This CDR3 comprises 20 residues. Germline V gene sequence: CDR1 MNHNS, CDR2 SASEGT. Trimming shortened V by 1 base and J by 5 bases, and 30 bases separated the two germline ends.

CDR3 residues: CSGRPIAGAHHEQFF. The CDR3 coding sequence is TGCAGCGGCCGACCTATAGCGGGAGCCCACCATGAGCAGTTCTTC. The V gene is TRBV29-1, the J gene TRBJ2-1, with 9 nucleotides matching TRBD2. Germline V gene sequence: CDR1 SQVTM, CDR2 ANQGSEA. The CDR3 is 15 residues long. J lost 8 bases, V lost 7 bases, and 15 bases had no gene match.

This sequence joins TRBV2 and TRBJ2-2; D may be TRBD1 (6 bases). Germline CDR1 reads SNHLY; CDR2 reads FYNNEI. Trimming removed 3 bases from V and 7 bases from J, with 12 bases in between. This CDR3 comprises 14 residues. CDR3 DNA: TGTGCCAGCAGTGATCAGGGGCGGGTCGGGGAGCTGTTTTTT. Residues: CASSDQGRVGELFF.

The chain is built from TRBV7-9 and TRBJ1-1; D perhaps matches TRBD1 (6 bases). The CDR3 runs 15 residues. Trimming removed 1 base from V and 1 base from J, with 10 bases in between. The V gene's germline CDR1 is SEHNR and CDR2 FQNEAQ (reference sequence). The CDR3 sequence: CASSLVSGENTEAFF. DNA for the CDR3: TGTGCCAGCAGCTTAGTTTCAGGGGAGAACACTGAAGCTTTCTTT.

The chain employs TRBV7-2 and TRBJ2-1; 8 nucleotides match TRBD2. After removal of 5 bases from V and 4 bases from J, the junction contained 7 bases not matched to a gene. This CDR3 comprises 15 residues. Per the germline V gene, CDR1 is SGHTA and CDR2 is FQGNSA. The CDR3 DNA reads as TGTGCCAGCAGCGGTAGCGGGACCTATTACAATGAGCAGTTCTTC. Its protein is CASSGSGTYYNEQFF.

V usage is TRBV2 and J usage is TRBJ1-4, with D maybe TRBD1 (5 bases). Trimming pared 4 bases from V and 6 bases from J, leaving 12 bases between. There are 14 residues in the CDR3. Germline values: CDR1 SNHLY, CDR2 FYNNEI. In DNA form, the CDR3 reads TGTGCCAGCAGTGGATCGTCCAGGGATGAAAAACTGTTTTTT. Its translation is CASSGSSRDEKLFF.

The chain recombines TRBV4-1 with TRBJ2-1, with D perhaps matching TRBD1 (7 bases). The CDR3 extends over 17 amino acids. Trimming removed 3 bases from V and 0 bases from J, with 15 bases in between. Looked up from germline, CDR1 is MGHRA and CDR2 is YSYEKL. The CDR3 reads CASSQAAGQSSYNEQFF. The CDR3 DNA sequence: TGCGCCAGCAGCCAGGCCGCGGGACAGAGCTCCTACAATGAGCAGTTCTTC.

This clone has just a few counts. This chain connects TRBV5-1 to TRBJ2-7; 10 bases line up with TRBD1. Germline CDR1 SGHRS, CDR2 YFSETQ. The V segment lost 3 bases and the J segment 5 bases; nucleotides outside the gene matches: 5. There are 14 residues in the CDR3. DNA of the CDR3: TGCGCCAGCAGCTGGACAGGGGGTAGCAACGAGCAGTACTTC. Translated, it gives CASSWTGGSNEQYF.

This chain joins TRBV10-3 and TRBJ2-1; D uncertain. V lost 7 bases to trimming and J lost 6 bases, with 13 bases between them. Germline CDR1 reads ENHRY; CDR2 reads SYGVKD. CDR3 length equals 13 residues. The CDR3 nucleotides are TGTGCCATCAAACCCGACAAGCCCAATGAGCAGTTCTTC. This sequence encodes CAIKPDKPNEQFF.

The V and J genes are TRBV19 and TRBJ2-5; TRBD2 agrees at 11 bases. After removal of 5 bases from V and 4 bases from J, the junction contained 6 bases not matched to a gene. CDR1 is LNHDA, CDR2 SQIVND, per germline (reference sequence). The CDR3 covers 15 residues. CDR3 region: CASSVGTSGSETQYF. The CDR3 nucleotides read TGTGCCAGTAGTGTCGGGACTAGCGGCTCAGAGACCCAGTACTTC.

The chain has TRBV5-4 and TRBJ2-5, with 7 bases matching TRBD1. Trimming took 6 bases from V and 5 from J; bases not matched to a gene: 7. Germline V lookup: CDR1 SGHNT, CDR2 YYREEE (reference sequence). This CDR3 is 13 amino acids long. CDR3 protein: CASTTDRWETQYF. CDR3 DNA sequence: TGTGCCAGCACCACGGACAGGTGGGAGACCCAGTACTTC.

The rearrangement links TRBV27 to TRBJ2-7, with a weak D call TRBD1 (6 bases). The CDR3 contains 16 residues. V lost 2 bases and J lost 4, with 18 bases in between. The germline gives CDR1 MNHEY, CDR2 SMNVEV (reference sequence). The CDR3 DNA sequence: TGTGCCAGCAGTTTACTCACTCGGACAGCAGATTACGAGCAGTACTTC. This gives the protein CASSLLTRTADYEQYF.